Listed below are T cell receptor beta chains from one sample, sequenced in a study of blood T cell repertoires in COVID-19. Sequencing was performed with immunoSEQ multiplex PCR; in TCRdb, only in-frame clones are kept and a portion is missing. The sample has roughly 300,000 clones; roughly 87% are singletons. Sequencing was done on a sample of PBMCs or T cells enriched from blood (not recorded which). The receptor set was obtained from a woman aged 25 to 39 who had recovered from COVID-19. Each CDR3 is given with its conserved first and last residue. D genes are given only for firm matches. Size is omitted from some rows. Given values are once, few, many or a class for expanded clones.

d_call	clone_size	v_call	j_call	cdr3_aa	cdr3_nt
.	.	TRBV27	TRBJ1-4	CASSLVAATNEKLFF	TGTGCCAGCAGTTTGGTGGCGGCAACTAATGAAAAACTGTTTTTT
.	few	TRBV6-5	TRBJ1-3	CASTRGVGNTIYF	TGTGCCAGCACCCGGGGGGTAGGAAACACCATATATTTT
TRBD1	.	TRBV12-3/TRBV12-4	TRBJ1-1	CASRRGQATEAFF	TGTGCCAGCAGGCGTGGACAGGCTACTGAAGCTTTCTTT
TRBD1	.	TRBV24-1	TRBJ1-2	CATSDPDRDYGYTF	TGTGCCACCAGTGACCCCGACAGGGACTATGGCTACACCTTC
.	.	TRBV30	TRBJ2-5	CAWEQLETQYF	TGTGCCTGGGAACAGTTAGAGACCCAGTACTTC
.	.	TRBV2	TRBJ2-5	CASSPRGIETQYF	TGTGCCAGCAGTCCCAGGGGAATAGAGACCCAGTACTTC
.	.	TRBV2	TRBJ1-5	CASSLDSYSNQPQHF	TGTGCCAGCAGCCTCGACAGCTATAGCAATCAGCCCCAGCATTTT
TRBD1	.	TRBV11-3	TRBJ2-1	CASGTGENEQFF	TGTGCCAGCGGGACAGGGGAGAATGAGCAGTTCTTC
TRBD2	.	TRBV30	TRBJ2-1	CAWSVRGLAGGRSSYNEQFF	TGTGCCTGGAGTGTCCGGGGACTAGCGGGGGGGCGTTCGTCCTACAATGAGCAGTTCTTC
.	.	TRBV19	TRBJ1-5	CASSISSGGGQPQHF	TGTGCCAGTAGTATATCCTCTGGCGGAGGTCAGCCCCAGCATTTT
.	.	TRBV30	TRBJ2-7	CAWSPGQSYEQYF	TGTGCCTGGAGCCCTGGACAGTCCTACGAGCAGTACTTC
TRBD1	.	TRBV9	TRBJ2-2	CASSGRQGAGELFF	TGTGCCAGCAGCGGACGACAGGGGGCCGGGGAGCTGTTTTTT
.	.	TRBV4-3	TRBJ2-7	CASSQVQGSSYEQYF	TGCGCCAGCAGCCAAGTACAGGGCAGCTCCTACGAGCAGTACTTC
TRBD2	.	TRBV5-1	TRBJ2-3	CASSSVAGRSTDTQYF	TGCGCCAGCAGCTCGGTAGCGGGGAGAAGCACAGATACGCAGTATTTT
.	.	TRBV4-3	TRBJ2-5	CASSSGIQETQYF	TGCGCCAGCAGTTCGGGGATCCAAGAGACCCAGTACTTC
.	once	TRBV18	TRBJ2-5	CASSPRGRETQYF	TGTGCCAGCTCACCTAGGGGTAGGGAGACCCAGTACTTC
.	.	TRBV7-9	TRBJ1-1	CASSKDRNTEAFF	TGTGCCAGCAGCAAGGACAGGAACACTGAAGCTTTCTTT
.	.	TRBV21-1	TRBJ1-4	CASSTPTAINEKLFF	TGTGCCAGCAGCACCCCGACAGCGATTAATGAAAAACTGTTTTTT
TRBD1	.	TRBV7-2	TRBJ2-7	CASSRSGTDSYEQYF	TGTGCCAGCAGTCGTTCCGGGACAGACTCCTACGAGCAGTACTTC
.	.	TRBV6-5	TRBJ2-7	CASSYPRTAIHEQYF	TGTGCCAGCAGTTACCCCCGGACAGCAATCCACGAGCAGTACTTC
.	.	TRBV7-9	TRBJ1-2	CASSLGQGIYGYTF	TGTGCCAGCAGCTTAGGGCAGGGGATCTATGGCTACACCTTC
.	.	TRBV19	TRBJ2-2	CASSLRGGHANTGELFF	TGTGCCAGTAGTCTTCGTGGGGGACACGCGAACACCGGGGAGCTGTTTTTT
.	once	TRBV5-1	TRBJ2-7	CASSLTGLSYEQYF	TGCGCCAGCAGCCTCACGGGACTCTCCTACGAGCAGTACTTC
TRBD2	.	TRBV5-4	TRBJ2-1	CASSSLLSGEKRDEQFF	TGTGCCAGCAGCTCCCTCCTTAGCGGGGAGAAGCGCGATGAGCAGTTCTTC
TRBD2	.	TRBV9	TRBJ2-3	CASSEPRASGGTSTDTQYF	TGTGCCAGCAGCGAGCCGCGGGCTAGCGGGGGGACTAGCACAGATACGCAGTATTTT
.	.	TRBV7-9	TRBJ1-3	CASRGAGDTIYF	TGTGCCAGCAGAGGCGCCGGGGACACCATATATTTT
.	.	TRBV24-1	TRBJ1-2	CATSATEINYGYTF	TGTGCCACCAGTGCAACGGAGATAAACTATGGCTACACCTTC
TRBD1	.	TRBV5-8	TRBJ1-2	CASSSPGQGYGYTF	TGTGCCAGCAGCTCCCCCGGACAGGGCTATGGCTACACCTTC
.	.	TRBV18	TRBJ2-3	CASSPSGAPTDTQYF	TGTGCCAGCTCACCGTCAGGGGCCCCGACAGATACGCAGTATTTT
.	.	TRBV1	TRBJ1-2	CTSSQSGGVGYTF	TGCACCAGCAGCCAATCAGGGGGCGTAGGCTACACCTTC
.	.	TRBV30	TRBJ2-3	CAWSARVPSTDTQYF	TGTGCCTGGAGTGCCCGAGTTCCTAGCACAGATACGCAGTATTTT
.	.	TRBV6-1	TRBJ1-2	CASSETRQTRLNYGYTF	TGTGCCAGCAGTGAAACCCGACAGACCCGGCTAAACTATGGCTACACCTTC
.	.	TRBV6-5	TRBJ2-3	CASTQRDTQYF	TGTGCCAGCACCCAGAGGGATACGCAGTATTTT
TRBD2	.	TRBV7-2	TRBJ2-1	CASSLRTSGNEQFF	TGTGCCAGCAGCTTACGGACTAGTGGCAATGAGCAGTTCTTC
.	.	TRBV27	TRBJ1-6	CATAEGGADYNSPLHF	TGTGCCACCGCAGAGGGGGGGGCGGATTATAATTCACCCCTCCACTTT
.	few	TRBV30	TRBJ1-4	CAWSSGGYEKLFF	TGTGCCTGGAGTTCTGGGGGCTATGAAAAACTGTTTTTT
TRBD1	.	TRBV5-1	TRBJ1-3	CASSSGTGGSGNTIYF	TGCGCCAGCAGCTCCGGGACAGGCGGCTCTGGAAACACCATATATTTT